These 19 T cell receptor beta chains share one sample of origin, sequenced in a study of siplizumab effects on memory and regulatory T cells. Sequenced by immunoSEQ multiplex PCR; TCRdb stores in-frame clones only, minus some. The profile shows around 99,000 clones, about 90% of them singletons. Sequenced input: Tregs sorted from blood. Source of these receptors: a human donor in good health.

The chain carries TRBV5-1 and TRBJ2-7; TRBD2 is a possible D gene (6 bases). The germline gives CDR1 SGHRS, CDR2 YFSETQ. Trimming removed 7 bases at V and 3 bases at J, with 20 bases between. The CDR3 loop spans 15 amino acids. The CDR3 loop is CASAIAAGLDYEQYF. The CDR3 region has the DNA TGCGCCAGCGCCATTGCGGCGGGGCTAGACTACGAGCAGTACTTC.

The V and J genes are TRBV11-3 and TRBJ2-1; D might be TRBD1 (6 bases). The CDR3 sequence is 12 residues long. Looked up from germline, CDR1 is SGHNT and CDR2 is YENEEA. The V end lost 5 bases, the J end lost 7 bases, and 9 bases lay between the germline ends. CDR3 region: CASSVQGNEQFF. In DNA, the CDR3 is TGTGCCAGCAGCGTACAGGGAAATGAGCAGTTCTTC.

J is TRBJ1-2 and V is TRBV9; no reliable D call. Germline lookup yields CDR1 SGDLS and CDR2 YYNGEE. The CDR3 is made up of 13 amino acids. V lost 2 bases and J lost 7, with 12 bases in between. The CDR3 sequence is CASSVGRKGGYTF. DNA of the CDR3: TGTGCCAGCAGCGTTGGACGGAAGGGTGGCTACACCTTC.

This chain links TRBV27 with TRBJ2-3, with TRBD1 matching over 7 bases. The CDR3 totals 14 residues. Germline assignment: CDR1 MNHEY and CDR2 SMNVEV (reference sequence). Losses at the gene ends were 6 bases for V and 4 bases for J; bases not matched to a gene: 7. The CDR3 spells CASRLRQGPDTQYF. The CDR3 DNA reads TGTGCCAGCAGACTTAGACAGGGCCCAGATACGCAGTATTTT.

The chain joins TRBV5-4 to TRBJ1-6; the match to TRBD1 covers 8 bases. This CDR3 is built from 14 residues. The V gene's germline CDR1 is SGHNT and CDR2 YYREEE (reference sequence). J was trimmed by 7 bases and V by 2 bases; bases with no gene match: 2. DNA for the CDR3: TGTGCCAGCAGCTTACAGGGGGACAATTCACCCCTCCACTTT. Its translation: CASSLQGDNSPLHF.

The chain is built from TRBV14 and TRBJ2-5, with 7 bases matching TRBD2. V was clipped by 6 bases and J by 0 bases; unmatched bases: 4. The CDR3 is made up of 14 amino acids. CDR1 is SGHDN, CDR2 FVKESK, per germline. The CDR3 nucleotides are TGTGCCAGCAGTCGGCGGGAGTACCAAGAGACCCAGTACTTC. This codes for CASSRREYQETQYF.

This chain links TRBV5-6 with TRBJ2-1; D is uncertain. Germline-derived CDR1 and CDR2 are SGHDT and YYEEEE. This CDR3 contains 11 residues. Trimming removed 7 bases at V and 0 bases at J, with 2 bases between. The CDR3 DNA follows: TGTGCCAGCCACTCCTACAATGAGCAGTTCTTC. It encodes CASHSYNEQFF.

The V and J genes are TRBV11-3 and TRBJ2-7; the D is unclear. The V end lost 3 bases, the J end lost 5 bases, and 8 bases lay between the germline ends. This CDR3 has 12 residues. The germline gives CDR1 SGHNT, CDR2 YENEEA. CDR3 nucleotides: TGTGCCAGCAGCTTCCATGGAGACGAGCAGTACTTC. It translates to CASSFHGDEQYF.

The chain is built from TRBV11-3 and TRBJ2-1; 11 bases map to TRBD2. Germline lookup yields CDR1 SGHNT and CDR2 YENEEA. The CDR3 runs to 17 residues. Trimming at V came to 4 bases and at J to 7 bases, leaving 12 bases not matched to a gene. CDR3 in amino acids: CASSSSGLAGGWNEQFF. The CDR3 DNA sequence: TGTGCCAGCAGCTCCAGCGGGCTAGCGGGGGGTTGGAATGAGCAGTTCTTC. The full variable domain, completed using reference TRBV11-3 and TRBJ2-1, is EAGVVQSPRYKIIEKKQPVAFWCNPISGHNTLYWYLQNLGQGPELLIRYENEEAVDDSQLPKDRFSAERLKGVDSTLKIQPAELGDSAVYLCASSSSGLAGGWNEQFFGPGTRLTVL.

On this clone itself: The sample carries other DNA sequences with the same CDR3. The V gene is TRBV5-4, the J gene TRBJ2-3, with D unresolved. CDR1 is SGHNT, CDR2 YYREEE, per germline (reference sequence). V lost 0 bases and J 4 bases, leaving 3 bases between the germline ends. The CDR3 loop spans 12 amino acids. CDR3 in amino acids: CASSLVADTQYF. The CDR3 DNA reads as TGTGCCAGCAGCTTGGTGGCAGATACGCAGTATTTT.

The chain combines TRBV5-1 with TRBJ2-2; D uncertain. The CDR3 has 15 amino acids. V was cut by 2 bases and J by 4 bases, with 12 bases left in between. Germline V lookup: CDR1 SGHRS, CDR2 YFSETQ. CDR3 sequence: CASSLRARLTGELFF. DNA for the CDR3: TGCGCCAGCAGCTTAAGGGCGCGACTCACCGGGGAGCTGTTTTTT.

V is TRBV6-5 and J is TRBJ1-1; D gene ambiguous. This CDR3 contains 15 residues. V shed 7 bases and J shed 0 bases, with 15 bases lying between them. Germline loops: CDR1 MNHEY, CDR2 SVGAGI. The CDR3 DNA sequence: TGTGCCAGCATGCAGAGGGTACTAGTGAACACTGAAGCTTTCTTT. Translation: CASMQRVLVNTEAFF.

CDR3 nucleotide sequence: TGTGCCAGCAGCCCTCGACCTAGGGATGAGCAGTTCTTC. Residues: CASSPRPRDEQFF. V and J are TRBV7-2 and TRBJ2-1; D is unclear. The CDR3 spans 13 residues. Germline CDR1 reads SGHTA; CDR2 reads FQGNSA. V shed 5 bases and J shed 8 bases, with 13 bases lying between them.

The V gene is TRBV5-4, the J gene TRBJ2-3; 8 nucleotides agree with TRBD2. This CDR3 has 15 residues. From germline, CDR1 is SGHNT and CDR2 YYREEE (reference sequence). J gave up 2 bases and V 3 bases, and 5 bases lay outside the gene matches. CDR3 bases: TGTGCCAGCAGCTCACTCGGGGGGGTCACAGATACGCAGTATTTT. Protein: CASSSLGGVTDTQYF.

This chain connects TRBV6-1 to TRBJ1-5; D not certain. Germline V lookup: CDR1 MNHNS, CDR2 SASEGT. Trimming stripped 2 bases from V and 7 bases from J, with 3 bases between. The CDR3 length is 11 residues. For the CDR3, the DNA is TGTGCCAGCAGTGAAATGCAGCCCCAGCATTTT. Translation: CASSEMQPQHF.

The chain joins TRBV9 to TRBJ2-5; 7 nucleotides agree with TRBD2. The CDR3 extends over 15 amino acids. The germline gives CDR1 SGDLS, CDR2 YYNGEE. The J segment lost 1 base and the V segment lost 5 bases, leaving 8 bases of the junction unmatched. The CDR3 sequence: CASSRGDLPQETQYF. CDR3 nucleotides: TGTGCCAGCAGTCGGGGGGACTTACCCCAAGAGACCCAGTACTTC.

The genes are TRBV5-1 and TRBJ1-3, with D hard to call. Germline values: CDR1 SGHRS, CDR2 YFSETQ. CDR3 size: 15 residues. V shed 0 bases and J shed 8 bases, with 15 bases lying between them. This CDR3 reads CASSLVPSDGDTIYF. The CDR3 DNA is TGCGCCAGCAGCTTGGTACCTTCCGACGGGGACACCATATATTTT.

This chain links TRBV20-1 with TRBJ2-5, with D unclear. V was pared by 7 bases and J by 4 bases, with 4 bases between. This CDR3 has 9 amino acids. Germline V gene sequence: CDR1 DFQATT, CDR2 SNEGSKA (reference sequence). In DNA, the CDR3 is TGCAGTGTAGGAGAGACCCAGTACTTC. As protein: CSVGETQYF.

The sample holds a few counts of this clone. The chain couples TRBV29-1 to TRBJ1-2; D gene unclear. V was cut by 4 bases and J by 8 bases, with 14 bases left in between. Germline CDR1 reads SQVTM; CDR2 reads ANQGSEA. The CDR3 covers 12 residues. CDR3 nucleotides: TGCAGCGTTGGCGCCGGTCGGTGGGGCTACACCTTC. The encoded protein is CSVGAGRWGYTF. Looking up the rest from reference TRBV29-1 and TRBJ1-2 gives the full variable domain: SAVISQKPSRDICQRGTSLTIQCQVDSQVTMMFWYRQQPGQSLTLIATANQGSEATYESGFVIDKFPISRPNLTFSTLTVSNMSPEDSSIYLCSVGAGRWGYTFGSGTRLTVV.